Following are 17 T cell receptor beta chains from one sample sequenced in a study of early T cells in non-severe SARS-CoV-2 infection. Each CDR3 protein is one row after TCRdb ran MiXCR on the 5' RACE reads. The table has more than 35,000 distinct CDR3 sequences, 6.3% seen once. Specimen: whole blood. The origin of the receptors is an adult who was a healthcare worker with PCR-confirmed SARS-CoV-2 infection or an uninfected control (not recorded which).

This clonotype has ten or more counts. The chain has TRBV18 and TRBJ2-7; 11 bases match TRBD1. CDR1 and CDR2 (germline): KGHSH, LQKENI. The CDR3 is 14 amino acids. V was clipped by 6 bases and J by 2 bases; unmatched bases: 3. The CDR3 DNA follows: TGTGCCAGCTCCGAGGGACAGGGGGCCTACGAGCAGTACTTC. This gives the protein CASSEGQGAYEQYF.

This clonotype came up a few times. The CDR3 region is CASSLAGGPGELFF. The CDR3 DNA reads as TGTGCCAGCAGCTTAGCGGGGGGTCCTGGGGAGCTGTTTTTT. This rearrangement joins TRBV7-6 to TRBJ2-2; a weak D match, TRBD2 (6 bases). This CDR3 contains 14 residues. Germline-derived CDR1 and CDR2 are SGHVS and FNYEAQ. Trimming shortened V by 0 bases and J by 8 bases, and 10 bases separated the two germline ends. Filled out from reference TRBV7-6 and TRBJ2-2, the complete variable domain reads GAGVSQSPRYKVTKRGQDVALRCDPISGHVSLYWYRQALGQGPEFLTYFNYEAQQDKSGLPNDRFSAERPEGSISTLTIQRTEQRDSAMYRCASSLAGGPGELFFGEGSRLTVL.

This clonotype was counted between two and nine times. This chain joins TRBV3-1 and TRBJ2-7; 8 bases are shared with TRBD2. Germline V gene lookup returns CDR1 LGHDT and CDR2 YNNKEL (reference sequence). J was trimmed by 2 bases and V by 1 base; bases with no gene match: 7. This CDR3 contains 16 residues. The CDR3 loop reads CASSQGGGLGTYEQYF. CDR3 sequence (DNA): TGTGCCAGCAGCCAAGGGGGGGGACTAGGAACCTACGAGCAGTACTTC.

The V call is TRBV6-6, the J call TRBJ2-7; a possible D gene is TRBD2 (6 bases). Germline V gene lookup returns CDR1 MNHNY and CDR2 SVGAGI (reference sequence). The germline V and J ends were trimmed by 6 bases and 7 bases, with 19 bases remaining between them. The CDR3 has 14 residues. DNA of the CDR3: TGTGCCAGCAGGTCCCGGTCGGAAGGAGGGGAGCAGTACTTC. Amino acids: CASRSRSEGGEQYF.

The genes are TRBV5-6 and TRBJ2-1; maybe TRBD2 (5 bases). Germline CDR1 SGHDT, CDR2 YYEEEE. The CDR3 consists of 13 residues. The germline V and J ends were trimmed by 3 bases and 3 bases, with 7 bases remaining between them. In DNA, the CDR3 is TGTGCCAGCAGCTCCGACTACTACAATGAGCAGTTCTTC. It is translated as CASSSDYYNEQFF.

This clonotype has a count of ten or more. The gene calls are TRBV10-3 and TRBJ1-1, with D hard to call. The germline V and J ends were trimmed by 3 bases and 1 base, with 9 bases remaining between them. Germline V gene data show CDR1 as ENHRY and CDR2 as SYGVKD. This CDR3 spans 14 amino acids. The CDR3 spells CAISDGRRNTEAFF. In nucleotides, the CDR3 is TGTGCCATCAGTGACGGCAGACGGAACACTGAAGCTTTCTTT.

The chain links TRBV28 to TRBJ1-4; TRBD1 is a possible D gene (5 bases). The CDR3 spans 11 residues. V lost 9 bases and J 7 bases, leaving 9 bases between the germline ends. Germline CDR1 reads MDHEN; CDR2 reads SYDVKM. CDR3 sequence reads: CASGGGEKLFF. DNA of the CDR3: TGTGCCAGTGGGGGAGGTGAAAAACTGTTTTTT. The full variable domain, with the rest looked up from reference TRBV28 and TRBJ1-4, is DVKVTQSSRYLVKRTGEKVFLECVQDMDHENMFWYRQDPGLGLRLIYFSYDVKMKEKGDIPEGYSVSREKKERFSLILESASTNQTSMYLCASGGGEKLFFGSGTQLSVL.

This clonotype was counted ten times or more. The V call is TRBV6-2 or TRBV6-3, the J call TRBJ2-2; D not certain. This CDR3 is built from 14 residues. Per germline, CDR1 MNHEY and CDR2 SVGEGT. V gave up 2 bases and J gave up 6 bases, with 10 bases separating them. CDR3 coding DNA: TGTGCCAGCAGTTACGGCGTCGTCGCCGGGGAGCTGTTTTTT. Translation gives CASSYGVVAGELFF.

This clonotype was picked up many times. As DNA, the CDR3 is TGTGCCAGCAGGGGACTTCGCAACCCATACGAGCAGTACTTC. Its translation: CASRGLRNPYEQYF. This rearrangement joins TRBV12-3 or TRBV12-4 to TRBJ2-7; maybe TRBD2 (6 bases). V lost 6 bases and J lost 4, with 16 bases in between. This CDR3 region has 14 residues.

V gene TRBV5-1 combines with J gene TRBJ2-7; TRBD2 is a possible D gene (6 bases). In germline, CDR1 is SGHRS, CDR2 YFSETQ. This CDR3 contains 15 residues. V was trimmed by 6 bases and J by 0 bases, leaving 16 bases between them. The CDR3 loop is CASTLGGSGSYEQYF. The CDR3 coding sequence is TGCGCCAGCACCCTTGGAGGTAGCGGCTCCTACGAGCAGTACTTC.

This clonotype has a count of ten or more. The V and J genes are TRBV18 and TRBJ2-1; 9 nucleotides agree with TRBD1. Trimming took 4 bases from V and 3 from J; bases not matched to a gene: 4. Germline lookup yields CDR1 KGHSH and CDR2 LQKENI. CDR3 length: 15 residues. The CDR3: CASSLRQGDYNEQFF. As DNA, the CDR3 is TGTGCCAGCTCACTACGACAGGGGGACTACAATGAGCAGTTCTTC.

This clonotype was seen ten or more times. CDR3 coding DNA: TGTGCCAGCAGCTCACGGGCCGGTGATCAGCCCCAGCATTTT. Translation: CASSSRAGDQPQHF. The V call is TRBV3-1, the J call TRBJ1-5; D is unclear. This CDR3 has 14 amino acids. V was shortened by 5 bases and J by 5 bases, with 13 bases between the two germline ends. Germline CDR1 and CDR2: LGHDT and YNNKEL (reference sequence).

Concerning this clonotype itself: This could be a read error, since a much larger clone is one nucleotide away. In nucleotides, the CDR3 is TGTGCCAGCAGTTTTTTGACGGAACCCGAGGGCCAGTATTTT. Its translation: CASSFLTEPEGQYF. This chain joins TRBV12-3 or TRBV12-4 and TRBJ2-3; D is possibly TRBD2 (5 bases). V gave up 3 bases and J gave up 12 bases, with 19 bases separating them. The CDR3 consists of 14 residues.

In its sample, this clonotype was seen a few times. The CDR3 DNA reads TGTGCCAGCAGCTTCGCAGAATACAATGAGCAGTTCTTC. Translated, it gives CASSFAEYNEQFF. The rearrangement uses TRBV7-9 and TRBJ2-1; D unresolved. Trimming left V 3 bases short and J 4 bases short, with 7 bases between. This CDR3 comprises 13 residues. Per the germline V gene, CDR1 is SEHNR and CDR2 is FQNEAQ (reference sequence).

Many counts were recorded for this clonotype. The rearrangement links TRBV5-8 to TRBJ1-1; D remains ambiguous. The CDR3 is made up of 15 amino acids. Germline CDR1 and CDR2: SGHTS and YDEGEE. V shed 2 bases and J shed 5 bases, with 16 bases lying between them. For the CDR3, the DNA is TGTGCCAGCAGCTTCCCCGCGGACGGGTGGACTGAAGCTTTCTTT. It codes for CASSFPADGWTEAFF. The whole variable domain, filled in from reference TRBV5-8 and TRBJ1-1, reads EAGVTQSPTHLIKTRGQQATLRCSPISGHTSVYWYQQALGLGLQFLLWYDEGEERNRGNFPPRFSGRQFPNYSSELNVNALELEDSALYLCASSFPADGWTEAFFGQGTRLTVV.

This clonotype appeared many times. V is TRBV7-6 and J is TRBJ2-5; the match to TRBD2 covers 12 bases. This CDR3 comprises 18 residues. V gave up 8 bases and J gave up 0 bases; unmatched junction bases: 13. The germline CDR1 and CDR2 sequences are SGHVS and FNYEAQ. This CDR3 reads CASSSRTSGNTYQETQYF. The CDR3 region has the DNA TGTGCCAGCTCCTCAAGGACTAGCGGGAATACGTACCAAGAGACCCAGTACTTC. The whole variable domain, remainder taken from reference TRBV7-6 and TRBJ2-5, is GAGVSQSPRYKVTKRGQDVALRCDPISGHVSLYWYRQALGQGPEFLTYFNYEAQQDKSGLPNDRFSAERPEGSISTLTIQRTEQRDSAMYRCASSSRTSGNTYQETQYFGPGTRLLVL.

In its sample, this clonotype was seen many times. This chain's CDR3 is CASSQAGGPSFNEQFF. The CDR3 DNA reads TGCGCCAGCAGCCAAGCGGGCGGCCCCAGTTTTAATGAGCAGTTCTTC. The V call is TRBV4-1, the J call TRBJ2-1; D remains unclear. The CDR3 is made up of 16 amino acids. CDR1 MGHRA and CDR2 YSYEKL come from the germline V gene. Trimming took 1 base from V and 7 from J, leaving 17 bases between them.